The sequence of this T cell receptor (beta chain) was determined in a study of CD8+ T cells in alopecia areata. In the study overall: In an open-label trial, patients got 5 to 10 mg tofacitinib twice daily.

Trimming shortened V by 6 bases and J by 5 bases, and 14 bases separated the two germline ends. This CDR3 has 13 residues. The germline V gene encodes CDR1 MNHEY and CDR2 SMNVEV (reference sequence). cDNA prepared by RNA extraction and subsequent reverse transcription served as the template for sequencing. Clones were sequenced by immunoSEQ multiplex PCR, and TCRdb holds only the in-frame ones, with some missing. This sample has 200,000 to 250,000 clones, with less than 45% found just once. Treatment of the sample: oral pan-JAK inhibitor, 5-10 mg twice daily. This clonotype originated in a human donor with alopecia areata. The chain uses TRBV27 and TRBJ2-7, with D possibly matching TRBD1 (5 bases). Sequencing used CD4+ T cells sorted from blood, obtained between weeks 30 and 35, from a patient treated with tofacitinib. Here the CDR3 reads CASRKDNLDEQYF. The CDR3 DNA reads as TGTGCCAGCAGGAAGGACAATCTCGACGAGCAGTACTTC.